Below are 24 T cell receptor beta chains sequenced from a single sample in a study of long-term antiretroviral therapy in people with HIV. The libraries were made with immunoSEQ v3.0 at survey level. The repertoire was sequenced with immunoSEQ multiplex PCR; TCRdb's copy has only in-frame clones and lacks some. Seen here are more than 45,000 clones, around 80% observed once, and the top ten hold under 3%. The material was unsorted PBMCs, obtained 0.8 years after starting antiretroviral therapy. Receptors were obtained from a woman aged 18-29 years with HIV.

This chain connects TRBV21-1 to TRBJ1-5. TRBV21-1 is a pseudogene segment. The CDR3 extends over 18 amino acids. CDR3: CASSSIGMPKDPNQPQHF. CDR3 coding DNA: TGTGCCAGCAGCAGTATAGGGATGCCGAAGGATCCCAATCAGCCCCAGCATTTT.

The chain is built from TRBV28 and TRBJ1-4, with D possibly matching TRBD1 (5 bases). The CDR3 is made up of 14 amino acids. V was clipped by 5 bases and J by 8 bases, with 15 bases between them. Germline CDR1 and CDR2: MDHEN and SYDVKM. The chain's CDR3 is CASSVGGVWEKLFF. In DNA, the CDR3 is TGTGCCAGCAGTGTGGGGGGGGTATGGGAAAAACTGTTTTTT.

This sequence joins TRBV4-3 and TRBJ2-7, with 8 positions matching TRBD1. CDR1 and CDR2 (germline): LGHNA, YSLEER. V shed 1 base, J shed 3 bases, and the junction held 5 bases outside the gene matches. This CDR3 spans 15 amino acids. In nucleotides, the CDR3 is TGCGCCAGCAGCCAAGTGACAGGACAGGGCTACGAGCAGTACTTC. Protein sequence: CASSQVTGQGYEQYF.

This clone is a singleton in its sample. The chain employs TRBV6-4 and TRBJ2-2; TRBD1 agrees at 7 bases. Germline-derived CDR1 and CDR2 are MRHNA and SNTAGT. V lost 2 bases to trimming and J lost 0 bases; unmatched junction nucleotides: 3. This CDR3 contains 16 residues. As DNA, the CDR3 is TGTGCCAGCAGTGACACAGGGGCAGCGAACACCGGGGAGCTGTTTTTT. This encodes CASSDTGAANTGELFF.

This clone was detected once. The CDR3 loop is CASSPTTSGNEQYF. The CDR3 nucleotides read TGTGCCAGCAGCCCGACGACTAGCGGGAACGAGCAGTACTTC. The chain combines TRBV14 with TRBJ2-7; 11 bases are a match to TRBD2. The V segment lost 4 bases and the J segment 5 bases; nucleotides outside the gene matches: 4. Germline V gives CDR1 SGHDN, CDR2 FVKESK. There are 14 residues in the CDR3. Drawing the rest from reference TRBV14 and TRBJ2-7, the complete variable domain is EAGVTQFPSHSVIEKGQTVTLRCDPISGHDNLYWYRRVMGKEIKFLLHFVKESKQDESGMPNNRFLAERTGGTYSTLKVQPAELEDSGVYFCASSPTTSGNEQYFGPGTRLTVT.

In DNA, the CDR3 is TGTGCCAGCAGTTTAACTGGGGGCCCCACTAATGAAAAACTGTTTTTT. Its translation: CASSLTGGPTNEKLFF. This chain uses TRBV27 with TRBJ1-4; D is possibly TRBD1 (6 bases). CDR3 length: 16 amino acids. Looked up from germline, CDR1 is MNHEY and CDR2 is SMNVEV (reference sequence). Between the trimmed V and J ends, which lost 2 bases and 2 bases, there was a span of 12 bases.

CDR3 DNA sequence: TGTGCCAGCAGCCAATTCTCGACAGGGAGGTTTGTCAATGAGCAGTTCTTC. Translation: CASSQFSTGRFVNEQFF. The chain links TRBV4-2 to TRBJ2-1; TRBD1 might be the D (7 bases). With 2 bases removed from V and 6 bases from J, the gap between germline ends came to 20 bases. CDR3 length: 17 amino acids. Germline CDR1 and CDR2: LGHNA and YNFKEQ.

The V gene is TRBV29-1, the J gene TRBJ1-2, with TRBD1 matching 9 bases. Germline CDR1 SQVTM, CDR2 ANQGSEA. The CDR3 extends over 13 amino acids. The ends lost 7 bases at V and 8 bases at J; junction bases unmatched: 11. The CDR3 here is CSAGTGRDLGYTF. The CDR3 bases are TGCAGCGCAGGGACAGGGCGGGACTTAGGCTACACCTTC.

This clone has only a few counts. The V gene is TRBV5-1, the J gene TRBJ2-7, with D possibly matching TRBD1 (5 bases). The CDR3 contains 13 residues. Germline loops: CDR1 SGHRS, CDR2 YFSETQ. V lost 3 bases, J lost 2 bases, and 9 bases lay in between. The CDR3: CASSSSGTYEQYF. CDR3 sequence (DNA): TGCGCCAGCAGCTCATCAGGGACCTACGAGCAGTACTTC.

The genes are TRBV27 and TRBJ2-1; the match to TRBD2 covers 7 bases. The CDR3 runs 14 residues. After removal of 5 bases from V and 8 bases from J, the junction contained 9 bases not matched to a gene. CDR1 is MNHEY, CDR2 SMNVEV, per germline (reference sequence). CDR3 coding DNA: TGTGCCAGCAGTCCATCGGGCGGGGGAGATGAGCAGTTCTTC. It yields the protein CASSPSGGGDEQFF.

This rearrangement joins TRBV5-1 to TRBJ2-7; no firm D call. Germline V gene sequence: CDR1 SGHRS, CDR2 YFSETQ. This CDR3 spans 14 amino acids. Deletions cut 0 bases from V and 1 base from J, with 8 bases between. The CDR3 is CASSLDDGSYEQYF. CDR3 nucleotides: TGCGCCAGCAGCTTGGACGACGGGTCCTACGAGCAGTACTTC.

This clone was observed once. The chain recombines TRBV6-5 with TRBJ1-5; perhaps TRBD1 as D (6 bases). The CDR3 has 14 residues. Trimming cost V 4 bases and J 4 bases, with 11 bases left between them. The germline CDR1 and CDR2 sequences are MNHEY and SVGAGI. CDR3: CASSSPDRNQPQHF. CDR3 nucleotides: TGTGCCAGCAGTTCCCCAGACAGGAATCAGCCCCAGCATTTT.

The V and J genes are TRBV15 and TRBJ2-1, with 11 bases fitting TRBD2. V lost 8 bases and J lost 0; bases outside the gene matches: 9. CDR1 LNHNV and CDR2 YYDKDF come from the germline V gene (reference sequence). The CDR3 loop spans 17 amino acids. This CDR3 reads CATFGTSGISSYNEQFF. The CDR3 DNA reads TGTGCCACCTTTGGGACTAGCGGTATTAGCTCCTACAATGAGCAGTTCTTC.

The chain is built from TRBV10-3 and TRBJ1-2; weak D call: TRBD1 (5 bases). Trimming took 7 bases from V and 0 from J, leaving 15 bases between them. Germline lookup yields CDR1 ENHRY and CDR2 SYGVKD. This CDR3 region has 15 residues. The CDR3 DNA is TGTGCCATCAACTTGGCCGGGACGGCTAACTATGGCTACACCTTC. Amino acids: CAINLAGTANYGYTF.

The V call is TRBV7-3, the J call TRBJ2-2; 10 bases map to TRBD1. Unmatched junction bases numbered 7, after V lost 7 bases and J lost 2 bases. This CDR3 is built from 16 residues. The germline V gene encodes CDR1 SGHTA and CDR2 FQGTGA. The CDR3 sequence is CASTQGQGRNTGELFF. The CDR3 DNA reads TGTGCCAGCACACAGGGACAGGGGCGAAACACCGGGGAGCTGTTTTTT.

The J gene is TRBJ2-1, the V gene TRBV7-8; D possibly corresponds to TRBD2 (5 bases). The V end lost 5 bases, the J end lost 10 bases, and 21 bases lay between the germline ends. Germline assignment: CDR1 SGHVS and CDR2 FQNEAQ. The CDR3 length is 15 residues. Here the CDR3 reads CASSPRILDAGEQFF. In DNA form, the CDR3 reads TGTGCCAGCAGCCCACGAATCCTTGACGCGGGCGAGCAGTTCTTC.

This rearrangement joins TRBV5-6 to TRBJ2-7, with TRBD2 matching over 9 bases. CDR3 length equals 12 residues. Germline lookup yields CDR1 SGHDT and CDR2 YYEEEE. V was clipped by 4 bases and J by 13 bases; unmatched bases: 9. CDR3 amino acids: CASSIIAGDRYF. The CDR3 coding sequence is TGTGCCAGCAGCATCATAGCGGGAGATCGATACTTC. The whole variable domain, remainder taken from reference TRBV5-6 and TRBJ2-7, is DAGVTQSPTHLIKTRGQQVTLRCSPKSGHDTVSWYQQALGQGPQFIFQYYEEEERQRGNFPDRFSGHQFPNYSSELNVNALLLGDSALYLCASSIIAGDRYFGPGTRLTVT.

The chain recombines TRBV4-1 with TRBJ2-7; TRBD1 might be the D (5 bases). V was pared by 7 bases and J by 1 base, with 23 bases between. This CDR3 is 17 amino acids long. Per germline, CDR1 MGHRA and CDR2 YSYEKL. The CDR3 spells CASNTSSRGRRSYEQYF. The CDR3 DNA reads as TGCGCCAGCAACACCTCGTCTAGGGGAAGGAGATCCTACGAGCAGTACTTC.

This chain links TRBV7-9 with TRBJ2-7; TRBD1 aligns across 7 bases. Losses at the gene ends were 4 bases for V and 5 bases for J; bases not matched to a gene: 8. The CDR3 extends over 14 amino acids. The germline V gene encodes CDR1 SEHNR and CDR2 FQNEAQ (reference sequence). The CDR3 DNA is TGTGCCAGCAGCTCACCCGACAGGGTCCACGAGCAGTACTTC. Translated: CASSSPDRVHEQYF.

This chain connects TRBV19 to TRBJ2-1; D may correspond to TRBD1 or TRBD2 (7 bases each). The CDR3 length is 14 residues. Trimming took off 6 bases at V and 9 bases at J, with 18 bases between the two ends. CDR1 LNHDA and CDR2 SQIVND come from the germline V gene (reference sequence). The CDR3: CASRHRGLRGEQFF. Here the CDR3 DNA reads TGTGCCAGTAGACACAGGGGACTACGGGGTGAGCAGTTCTTC. Full variable domain (outside the CDR3, taken from reference TRBV19 and TRBJ2-1): DGGITQSPKYLFRKEGQNVTLSCEQNLNHDAMYWYRQDPGQGLRLIYYSQIVNDFQKGDIAEGYSVSREKKESFPLTVTSAQKNPTAFYLCASRHRGLRGEQFFGPGTRLTVL.

The V and J genes are TRBV5-4 and TRBJ2-3, with D maybe TRBD2 (6 bases). This CDR3 has 11 residues. Germline values: CDR1 SGHNT, CDR2 YYREEE (reference sequence). V was shortened by 10 bases and J by 0 bases, with 6 bases between the two germline ends. The CDR3 bases are TGTGCCGGGGGGAGCACAGATACGCAGTATTTT. Its protein is CAGGSTDTQYF.

The CDR3 region is CASSQRDRGAYEQYF. The CDR3 DNA reads TGTGCCAGCAGCCAGAGGGACAGGGGCGCCTACGAGCAGTACTTC. The V and J genes are TRBV11-2 and TRBJ2-7, with 10 bases aligning to TRBD1. In germline, CDR1 is SGHAT, CDR2 FQNNGV. V lost 5 bases and J lost 2; bases outside the gene matches: 6. The CDR3 has 15 amino acids. The full variable domain, in which reference TRBV11-2 and TRBJ2-7 provide the parts outside the CDR3, is EAGVAQSPRYKIIEKRQSVAFWCNPISGHATLYWYQQILGQGPKLLIQFQNNGVVDDSQLPKDRFSAERLKGVDSTLKIQPAKLEDSAVYLCASSQRDRGAYEQYFGPGTRLTVT.

The rearrangement uses TRBV7-2 and TRBJ2-7; no clear D gene. Germline CDR1 reads SGHTA; CDR2 reads FQGNSA. Trimming left V 3 bases short and J 7 bases short, with 10 bases between. The CDR3 has 12 amino acids. CDR3 in DNA: TGTGCCAGCAGCTTCGGGCCCAGTGAGCAGTACTTC. Translated: CASSFGPSEQYF.

The chain carries TRBV10-3 and TRBJ2-2; D is unresolved. The CDR3 extends over 16 amino acids. Germline CDR1 is ENHRY and CDR2 is SYGVKD. The germline V and J ends were trimmed by 0 bases and 1 base, with 9 bases remaining between them. CDR3 nucleotides: TGTGCCATCAGTGAGTCATCCACGGAGAACACCGGGGAGCTGTTTTTT. Protein sequence: CAISESSTENTGELFF.